The T cell receptor beta chain described here comes from a study of blood T cell repertoires in COVID-19. The CDR3 loop spans 16 amino acids. Germline CDR1 reads LNHDA; CDR2 reads SQIVND (reference sequence). The germline V and J ends were trimmed by 5 bases and 2 bases, with 16 bases remaining between them. Profiling relied on immunoSEQ multiplex PCR, and the TCRdb table lists in-frame clones only, not all of them. The table records 80,000 or so clones, over 70% of them present only once. The specimen sequenced was peripheral blood. The sequence came from a human donor in a cohort sampled during active COVID-19. The chain joins TRBV19 to TRBJ1-5; D may be TRBD1 (6 bases). CDR3 region: CASSPQQGWRNQPQHF. The CDR3 region has the DNA TGTGCCAGTAGTCCGCAACAGGGCTGGCGCAATCAGCCCCAGCATTTT.